A selection of T cell receptor beta chains follows, all from one sample in a study of T-cell memory formation after mild COVID-19. TCRdb itself ran the 5' RACE reads through MiXCR, one entry per CDR3 protein. The repertoire holds 58,000 or so distinct CDR3 sequences, with 28% as singletons. The sequencing input was PBMCs or a T cell subset sorted from them (not recorded which). The source of these receptors is a man between 18 and 29 years old who had mild COVID-19 (a few samples of this study predate the infection). Cell type and time point are not known. Both conserved end residues are part of each CDR3. Each record gives: V gene, clone size, J gene, D gene, CDR3 protein, CDR3 DNA. D genes are given only for firm matches. Size is omitted from some rows. Given values are once, few, many or a class for expanded clones.

>TRBV9|many|TRBJ2-3|TRBD2
CASSVGKLAGGPTQYF
TGTGCCAGCAGCGTAGGGAAACTAGCGGGGGGTCCTACGCAGTATTTT
>TRBV29-1|few|TRBJ2-7|TRBD1
CSVEGDREYEQYF
TGCAGCGTTGAAGGGGACAGGGAGTACGAGCAGTACTTC
>TRBV5-1|-|TRBJ2-7|-
CASSLDYNYEQYF
TGCGCCAGCAGCTTGGACTACAACTACGAGCAGTACTTC
>TRBV4-1|-|TRBJ2-5|TRBD2
CASSPAHPASGETQYF
TGCGCCAGCAGCCCCGCTCATCCGGCTAGCGGGGAGACCCAGTACTTC
>TRBV19|few|TRBJ2-1|TRBD2
CASSSGVPYNEQFF
TGTGCCAGTAGCAGCGGGGTACCTTACAATGAGCAGTTCTTC
>TRBV4-1|-|TRBJ2-3|-
CASSQVLVTGSDTQYF
TGCGCCAGCAGCCAAGTCTTGGTCACAGGGTCAGATACGCAGTATTTT
>TRBV4-3|-|TRBJ1-1|TRBD1
CASSFSGTANTEAFF
TGCGCCAGCAGCTTCTCCGGGACAGCGAACACTGAAGCTTTCTTT
>TRBV7-2|-|TRBJ2-1|TRBD1
CASSPGTGVFYNEQFF
TGTGCCAGCAGTCCCGGGACAGGGGTTTTCTACAATGAGCAGTTCTTC
>TRBV12-3/TRBV12-4|few|TRBJ2-3|-
CASSWSGRSDTQYF
TGTGCCAGCAGTTGGTCGGGAAGATCAGATACGCAGTATTTT
>TRBV6-5|-|TRBJ2-1|TRBD2
CASSYHGGALNEQFF
TGTGCCAGCAGTTACCACGGGGGGGCCTTAAATGAGCAGTTCTTC
>TRBV6-2/TRBV6-3|few|TRBJ1-1|-
CASSYQGDTEAFF
TGTGCCAGCAGTTACCAGGGAGACACTGAAGCTTTCTTT
>TRBV20-1|-|TRBJ2-7|-
CSAGAIGGTDAYEQYF
TGCAGTGCTGGGGCCATCGGCGGGACCGACGCCTACGAGCAGTACTTC
>TRBV4-3|-|TRBJ2-7|-
CASSPVPSSYEQYF
TGCGCCAGCAGCCCGGTCCCAAGCTCCTACGAGCAGTACTTC
>TRBV4-1|few|TRBJ2-5|TRBD2
CASSLGLAGASETQYF
TGCGCCAGCAGCCTTGGACTAGCGGGGGCCTCGGAGACCCAGTACTTC
>TRBV3-1|-|TRBJ2-1|-
CASSLGDRTYNEQFF
TGTGCCAGCAGCCTAGGCGACCGGACCTACAATGAGCAGTTCTTC
>TRBV13|few|TRBJ2-2|-
CASSLSELNTGELFF
TGTGCCAGCAGCTTATCAGAGTTGAACACCGGGGAGCTGTTTTTT
>TRBV6-5|-|TRBJ1-6|TRBD1
CASWDRGYSPLHF
TGTGCCAGCTGGGACAGGGGTTATTCACCCCTCCACTTT
>TRBV7-2|-|TRBJ1-1|-
CASSLAYGGNTEAFF
TGTGCCAGCAGCTTAGCTTATGGAGGGAACACTGAAGCTTTCTTT
>TRBV6-6|-|TRBJ2-5|-
CASSYGGVGETQYF
TGTGCCAGCAGTTACGGCGGGGTTGGCGAGACCCAGTACTTC
>TRBV6-2/TRBV6-3|few|TRBJ1-5|-
CASSPWTANQPQHF
TGTGCCAGCAGTCCTTGGACGGCAAATCAGCCCCAGCATTTT
>TRBV5-5|-|TRBJ1-1|-
CASSAPAKGPIFDTEAFF
TGTGCCAGCAGCGCACCGGCTAAGGGTCCAATTTTCGACACTGAAGCTTTCTTT
>TRBV4-1|-|TRBJ2-1|-
CASSQDRTEQFF
TGCGCCAGCAGCCAAGATAGGACCGAGCAGTTCTTC
>TRBV6-5|few|TRBJ2-2|TRBD2
CASSYGGGAIGELFF
TGTGCCAGCAGTTATGGCGGGGGGGCTATCGGGGAGCTGTTTTTT
>TRBV12-3/TRBV12-4|-|TRBJ2-5|-
CASSLGGGLETQYF
TGTGCCAGCAGCCTTGGGGGCGGGTTGGAGACCCAGTACTTC
>TRBV24-1|few|TRBJ2-1|TRBD1
CATSDFRQGGGEQFF
TGTGCCACCAGTGATTTTAGACAGGGGGGCGGTGAGCAGTTCTTC
>TRBV7-2|-|TRBJ1-1|-
CASRDGPEAFF
TGTGCCAGCCGAGACGGGCCAGAAGCTTTCTTT
>TRBV28|-|TRBJ2-2|-
CASSLRDIDTGELFF
TGTGCCAGCAGTTTAAGGGACATAGACACCGGGGAGCTGTTTTTT
>TRBV7-9|-|TRBJ2-3|-
CASGPPDTQYF
TGTGCCAGCGGGCCACCAGATACGCAGTATTTT
>TRBV7-2|-|TRBJ2-1|TRBD2
CASSSSGTSLYNEQFF
TGTGCCAGCAGCTCGTCCGGGACTAGCTTGTACAATGAGCAGTTCTTC
>TRBV4-2|-|TRBJ2-2|-
CASSQDYGGTGELFF
TGTGCCAGCAGCCAAGATTACGGAGGCACCGGGGAGCTGTTTTTT
>TRBV6-5|few|TRBJ2-1|TRBD1
CASRSSGGRDNEQFF
TGTGCCAGCAGGTCATCAGGGGGTAGAGACAATGAGCAGTTCTTC
>TRBV7-9|few|TRBJ1-1|-
CASSHPLRGTNTEAFF
TGTGCCAGCAGCCATCCTCTGAGGGGGACGAACACTGAAGCTTTCTTT
>TRBV7-2|-|TRBJ1-1|-
CASSLGVTGTEAFF
TGTGCCAGCAGCTTAGGGGTAACAGGGACTGAAGCTTTCTTT
>TRBV4-1|-|TRBJ2-1|-
CASSQVGNNEQFF
TGCGCCAGCAGCCAAGTTGGCAACAATGAGCAGTTCTTC
>TRBV6-5|-|TRBJ2-3|-
CASSPRWDTQYF
TGTGCCAGCAGTCCGAGATGGGATACGCAGTATTTT
>TRBV5-1|-|TRBJ2-4|-
CASSLGILAKNIQYF
TGCGCCAGCAGCTTGGGCATCCTAGCCAAAAACATTCAGTACTTC
>TRBV7-8|-|TRBJ2-1|-
CASSLSWSNEQFF
TGTGCCAGCAGCTTATCGTGGTCGAATGAGCAGTTCTTC
>TRBV3-1|-|TRBJ2-2|TRBD1
CASSPRTGSNTGELFF
TGTGCCAGCAGCCCCCGGACAGGTTCGAACACCGGGGAGCTGTTTTTT
>TRBV4-3|-|TRBJ2-2|-
CASSQIEYANTGELFF
TGCGCCAGCAGCCAGATCGAATACGCGAACACCGGGGAGCTGTTTTTT
>TRBV27|few|TRBJ2-2|-
CASSSPGGSTGELFF
TGTGCCAGCAGTTCCCCTGGGGGCAGCACCGGGGAGCTGTTTTTT
>TRBV4-2|few|TRBJ2-7|-
CASSQAGGPYEQYF
TGTGCCAGCAGCCAAGCCGGGGGCCCCTACGAGCAGTACTTC